This T cell receptor beta chain was identified in a study of shared clonotypes between healthy human individuals. Study observations and caveats: For naive CD4 cells, 4.5% to 6.5% of clonotypes were shared across a handful of donors. Clonotype sharing across donors was expected to vary with sequencing depth. With few donors, the genetic and exposure-history diversity represented was limited.

On sorted subsets, replicate PCRs used about 180 ng DNA, or 30,000 or so T cell genomes. Produced via immunoSEQ multiplex PCR; TCRdb's table is partial and in-frame only. This sample has hundreds of thousands of clones; roughly 95% occur once, and the top ten carry about 0.11%. On this clone: Antigen: not known.

The naive CD8 fraction comprised CD45RO-negative cells positively selected for CCR7 and excluded terminally differentiated effector memory CD45RA+ cells. Germline V gene sequence: CDR1 MNHEY, CDR2 SMNVEV (reference sequence). CDR3 length: 13 residues. The chain links TRBV27 to TRBJ2-5, with D uncertain. The J call may be mistaken, given a closer DNA end match to TRBJ2-7. The sequencing sample was made of naive CD8+ T cells sorted from blood. The receptor was isolated from a woman between 25 and 40 years old in good health. The CDR3 spells CASSALSSYEQYF. The CDR3 DNA reads TGTGCCAGCAGCGCTTTGAGCTCCTACGAGCAGTACTTC.